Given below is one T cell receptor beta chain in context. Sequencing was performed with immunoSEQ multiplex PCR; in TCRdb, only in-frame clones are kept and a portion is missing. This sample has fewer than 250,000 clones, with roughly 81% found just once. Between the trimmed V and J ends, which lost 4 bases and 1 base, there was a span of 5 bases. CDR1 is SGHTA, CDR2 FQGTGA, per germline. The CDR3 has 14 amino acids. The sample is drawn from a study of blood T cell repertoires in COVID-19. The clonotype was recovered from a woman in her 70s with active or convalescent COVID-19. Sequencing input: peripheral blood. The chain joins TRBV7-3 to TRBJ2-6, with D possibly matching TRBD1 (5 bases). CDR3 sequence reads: CASSSGSGANVLTF. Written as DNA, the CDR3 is TGTGCCAGCAGCTCAGGGTCTGGGGCCAACGTCCTGACTTTC.